This T cell receptor (beta chain) was obtained from a study of Graves' ophthalmopathy and Graves' hyperthyroidism. Every ophthalmopathy donor presented moderate-to-severe activity, CAS ≥3, NOSPECS ≥4 and duration under 3 months. TCR beta CDR3 amplification used RNA transcripts. HTBI-primed RT-PCR formed the first round, and a multiplex PCR formed the second. TCRdb itself ran the multiplex PCR reads through MiXCR, one entry per CDR3 protein. The sample shows about 240,000 distinct CDR3 sequences, around 50% of them seen only once. Overall study results and limits: Blood contained most expanded thyroid clonotypes exceeding 0.001 frequency.

To note about this clonotype: The antigen is not known.

Germline CDR1 reads SGHAT; CDR2 reads FQNNGV. The CDR3 sequence is 15 residues long. The ends lost 2 bases at V and 6 bases at J; junction bases unmatched: 8. Source material: peripheral blood. The V gene is TRBV11-2, the J gene TRBJ2-7; 9 bases are a match to TRBD1. This TCR derives from an adult man with Graves' ophthalmopathy. The CDR3 protein is CASSLQGTGMFEQYF. In nucleotides, the CDR3 is TGTGCCAGCAGCTTACAGGGGACAGGGATGTTCGAGCAGTACTTC. Full variable domain (missing parts from reference TRBV11-2 and TRBJ2-7): EAGVAQSPRYKIIEKRQSVAFWCNPISGHATLYWYQQILGQGPKLLIQFQNNGVVDDSQLPKDRFSAERLKGVDSTLKIQPAKLEDSAVYLCASSLQGTGMFEQYFGPGTRLTVT.